This T cell receptor beta chain stems from a study of response to subunit inactivated influenza vaccine. One entry per CDR3 protein, called by TCRdb with MiXCR from the RT-PCR reads. This table has fewer than 800,000 distinct CDR3 sequences, 15% to 18% appearing once. The ends were cut back, 3 bases at V and 6 bases at J, with 15 bases in the middle. This CDR3 contains 15 residues. Germline CDR1 SGHKS, CDR2 YYEKEE (reference sequence). A few counts support this clonotype. Sequenced material: PBMCs from blood, taken 12 days after vaccination. The chain carries TRBV5-5 and TRBJ2-2; D is possibly TRBD1 (8 bases). The clonotype comes from a man aged 45-60 years who received an inactivated influenza vaccine. This CDR3 is CASSSDREGAGELFF. DNA of the CDR3: TGTGCCAGCAGCTCGGACAGGGAGGGGGCCGGGGAGCTGTTTTTT.